Listed below are T cell receptor beta chains from one sample, sequenced in a study of T cell repertoires in cytomegalovirus infection. TCRdb reprocessed the reads with MiXCR, giving one entry per CDR3 protein. The data hold about 260,000 distinct CDR3 sequences, with around 15% observed a single time. Sequences were obtained from PBMCs. Receptors were obtained from a human donor in good health (CMV status not recorded). Some clones in this sample may be carry-over from other donors' samples. CDR3s include the opening cysteine and the closing phenylalanine or tryptophan. A D gene is named only where the DNA matches it firmly. Rows give clone size only sometimes, using once, few, many, or a class for an expanded clone.

cdr3_aa cdr3_nt clone_size j_call d_call v_call
CASSSLPSGTVGVGSQYF TGTGCCAGCAGTTCGCTGCCCTCCGGGACAGTAGGCGTTGGGTCCCAGTACTTC many TRBJ2-5 TRBD1 TRBV12-3/TRBV12-4
CSAITSGGPSGELFF TGCAGTGCCATTACTAGCGGGGGTCCGTCCGGGGAGCTGTTTTTT few TRBJ2-2 TRBD2 TRBV20-1
CASSLMGGSYNEQFF TGCGCCAGCAGCCTGATGGGCGGGTCCTACAATGAGCAGTTCTTC few TRBJ2-1 . TRBV5-1
CSVVQGFEGQPQHF TGCAGCGTTGTACAGGGGTTTGAAGGGCAGCCCCAGCATTTT many TRBJ1-5 TRBD1 TRBV29-1
CASSPPGTGARTQYF TGCGCCAGCAGCCCCCCCGGGACAGGGGCCCGGACCCAGTACTTC few TRBJ2-5 TRBD1 TRBV4-1
CASTPLSQQGAQHF TGTGCCAGCACCCCCTTGTCCCAACAGGGGGCCCAGCATTTT . TRBJ1-5 TRBD1 TRBV6-2/TRBV6-3
CASSATSGGAGANVLTF TGTGCCAGCAGTGCGACTAGCGGGGGGGCTGGGGCCAACGTCCTGACTTTC few TRBJ2-6 TRBD2 TRBV6-4
CSVGVGPTEAFF TGCAGCGTTGGGGTGGGGCCCACTGAAGCTTTCTTT . TRBJ1-1 . TRBV29-1
CASSLDRTIQPQHF TGTGCCAGCAGCCTGGACAGGACGATTCAGCCCCAGCATTTT few TRBJ1-5 TRBD1 TRBV12-3/TRBV12-4
CASRPGTGFHEQYF TGTGCCAGTCGTCCCGGGACAGGGTTCCACGAGCAGTACTTC . TRBJ2-7 TRBD1 TRBV19
CASSYTRGTEAFF TGTGCCAGCAGCTACACCAGGGGGACTGAAGCTTTCTTT many TRBJ1-1 TRBD1 TRBV7-2
CSVVPGTAHYEQYF TGCAGCGTTGTCCCGGGGACAGCCCACTACGAGCAGTACTTC few TRBJ2-7 TRBD1 TRBV29-1
CASSLSGIGGELFF TGTGCCAGCAGCTTATCAGGGATTGGCGGGGAGCTGTTTTTT many TRBJ2-2 . TRBV11-2
CSAQQRTSGTDTQYF TGCAGTGCTCAACAAAGGACTAGCGGCACAGATACGCAGTATTTT few TRBJ2-3 TRBD2 TRBV20-1
CASSTNFAGVNYGYTF TGTGCCAGCAGCACAAATTTTGCAGGGGTAAACTATGGCTACACCTTC few TRBJ1-2 . TRBV7-9
CSVFSGGGYNEQFF TGCAGCGTTTTTAGCGGGGGGGGTTATAATGAGCAGTTCTTC few TRBJ2-1 TRBD2 TRBV29-1
CASKASGSHEQYF TGTGCCAGCAAAGCTAGCGGGAGTCACGAGCAGTACTTC few TRBJ2-7 TRBD2 TRBV7-9
CASSTRPKETQYF TGTGCCAGCAGTACAAGACCGAAAGAGACCCAGTACTTC . TRBJ2-5 . TRBV12-3/TRBV12-4
CSAPGGSPQETQYF TGCAGCGCCCCCGGGGGATCCCCGCAAGAGACCCAGTACTTC many TRBJ2-5 . TRBV29-1
CASTRRRANQETQYF TGTGCCAGCACCCGGCGGCGGGCCAACCAAGAGACCCAGTACTTC few TRBJ2-5 . TRBV2
CASSSQRYQETQYF TGTGCCAGCAGCTCACAGAGGTACCAAGAGACCCAGTACTTC . TRBJ2-5 . TRBV7-9
CASSLTQVLAKNIQYF TGTGCCAGCAGCTTGACACAGGTCCTAGCCAAAAACATTCAGTACTTC many TRBJ2-4 . TRBV5-6
CASSEYGQFQVDTQYF TGTGCCAGCAGTGAATATGGCCAATTCCAAGTAGATACGCAGTATTTT few TRBJ2-3 . TRBV25-1
CASSRPSLTEEQFF TGTGCCAGCAGCAGACCGAGCCTTACCGAGGAGCAGTTCTTC few TRBJ2-1 . TRBV28
CASSIDRGGEQFF TGTGCCAGTAGTATAGATCGGGGGGGTGAGCAGTTCTTC many TRBJ2-1 TRBD2 TRBV19
CASTLIGADEQFF TGTGCCAGCACCTTGATCGGGGCAGATGAGCAGTTCTTC . TRBJ2-1 . TRBV5-4
CSASPSQGKGADGYTF TGCAGTGCTAGTCCCTCCCAGGGGAAGGGGGCGGATGGCTACACCTTC many TRBJ1-2 TRBD1 TRBV20-1
CASSLWNRGQGTQYF TGTGCCAGCAGTTTATGGAACAGGGGGCAGGGTACGCAGTATTTT many TRBJ2-3 TRBD1 TRBV28
CASSSTVSTDTQYF TGTGCCAGCAGCTCGACGGTTAGCACAGATACGCAGTATTTT many TRBJ2-3 . TRBV5-4
CASSPWGGTNNEQFF TGTGCCAGCAGCCCATGGGGGGGGACTAACAATGAGCAGTTCTTC . TRBJ2-1 TRBD2 TRBV12-3/TRBV12-4
CASSLGRGRETQYF TGTGCCAGCAGTTTGGGCAGAGGGAGGGAGACCCAGTACTTC many TRBJ2-5 . TRBV12-3/TRBV12-4
CASGTNQPQHF TGTGCCAGCGGGACGAATCAGCCCCAGCATTTT few TRBJ1-5 . TRBV6-5
CASSLLGRSYNEQFF TGTGCCAGCAGTTTATTGGGTAGGTCCTACAATGAGCAGTTCTTC . TRBJ2-1 . TRBV28
CASRVETSTEAFF TGTGCCAGCCGAGTCGAGACCAGCACTGAAGCTTTCTTT . TRBJ1-1 . TRBV2
CSARTGTPRETQYF TGCAGTGCCCGGACCGGGACACCTCGAGAGACCCAGTACTTC . TRBJ2-5 . TRBV20-1
CASSLVGPSTDTQYF TGTGCCAGCAGTTTAGTCGGGCCCAGCACAGATACGCAGTATTTT few TRBJ2-3 . TRBV27
CASSRRQGASRTEAFF TGTGCCAGCAGTCGACGACAGGGGGCTTCTCGCACTGAAGCTTTCTTT few TRBJ1-1 TRBD1 TRBV7-2
CASSTRQGAATNEKLFF TGTGCCAGCAGCACTCGACAGGGGGCCGCAACTAATGAAAAACTGTTTTTT many TRBJ1-4 TRBD1 TRBV7-8
CASSQDMEASWHGYTF TGTGCCAGCAGCCAAGATATGGAGGCATCTTGGCACGGCTACACCTTC . TRBJ1-2 . TRBV4-2
CSARDDSYEQYF TGCAGTGCTAGAGATGACAGCTACGAGCAGTACTTC few TRBJ2-7 . TRBV20-1
CASSSGGQHYGYTF TGTGCCAGCAGCTCGGGGGGACAACATTATGGCTACACCTTC many TRBJ1-2 . TRBV7-8
CASSYSTSPAGELFF TGTGCCAGCAGTTACTCTACTAGTCCGGCCGGGGAGCTGTTTTTT many TRBJ2-2 . TRBV6-2/TRBV6-3
CASKGIATNEKLFF TGTGCCAGCAAGGGGATCGCAACTAATGAAAAACTGTTTTTT few TRBJ1-4 . TRBV6-1
CASREENYGYTF TGTGCCAGCAGGGAAGAGAACTATGGCTACACCTTC many TRBJ1-2 . TRBV7-8
CASTEAGVYGYTF TGTGCCAGCACTGAGGCGGGAGTCTATGGCTACACCTTC . TRBJ1-2 . TRBV6-1
CASSIRGSAQYF TGTGCCAGCAGTATCAGGGGGTCGGCGCAGTATTTT . TRBJ2-3 TRBD1 TRBV28
CASSLGGGEKLFF TGTGCCAGCAGCTTGGGGGGGGGTGAAAAACTGTTTTTT many TRBJ1-4 . TRBV7-2
CASSQDEITSGLQDTQYF TGTGCCAGCAGCCAAGATGAGATTACTAGCGGCCTACAAGATACGCAGTATTTT many TRBJ2-3 TRBD2 TRBV4-2
CASSQGGLGGANVLTF TGTGCCAGCAGTCAAGGGGGCTTGGGGGGGGCCAACGTCCTGACTTTC many TRBJ2-6 TRBD1 TRBV6-4
CASKKGGFQETQYF TGTGCCAGCAAAAAGGGGGGTTTCCAAGAGACCCAGTACTTC . TRBJ2-5 . TRBV6-1
CASSTDHGGTGGYTF TGTGCCAGTAGTACCGATCATGGGGGCACGGGTGGCTACACCTTC . TRBJ1-2 . TRBV19
CSASYGYTF TGCAGTGCCTCTTATGGCTACACCTTC . TRBJ1-2 . TRBV20-1
CASLVGAGYGYTF TGTGCCAGCCTCGTAGGGGCCGGCTATGGCTACACCTTC few TRBJ1-2 . TRBV28